This T cell receptor beta chain was identified in a study of blood T cell repertoires in COVID-19 (TCRdb year 2020). Describing the broader study: Samples from collaborators originated in the United States, Italy and Spain and spanned both the acute and convalescent phases of COVID-19. The material from the prospective study consisted of cDNA or gDNA derived from T cells, B-cell-depleted T cells, or PBMCs. Deeply sampled blood TCRbeta repertoires from subjects exposed to, actively infected with, or recovered from COVID-19 were included in the dataset. The repertoires were released in a freely available public database intended as a resource for research on the immune response to SARS-CoV-2. The samples were drawn from the first 160 participants of the ongoing ImmuneRACE study and from 950 to 1,500 subjects provided by 6 global collaborators. The sample metadata nearly always contained a de-identified subject ID, COVID-19 status, age in years and sex. HLA class I and class II types, where available, came from metadata supplied by the sample provider rather than from assay-based typing.

Study-level results and caveats: The amount of clinical and demographic metadata varied by source and participant and was provided uncurated.

CDR1 and CDR2 (SGHRS, YFSETQ) derive from the germline V gene. Counted from cysteine to phenylalanine, this CDR3 has 17 amino acids. This entry keeps only the CDR3 DNA: 51 bases, framed from base 1. V ends up 3 bases short and J 3 bases short, with an unmatched junction base count of 10. At one collaborating source in Seattle, patients were enrolled during active infection and were followed longitudinally through the course of disease. Each collaborating institution followed its own protocols to collect whole blood in K2EDTA tubes. Collaborator samples were shipped for TCRbeta analysis as frozen whole blood, isolated PBMCs, or DNA extracted from either sample type. As concerns this clone: Its specific antigen is unknown. There are no base qualities to consult, and no much larger clone falls within one base.

TCRbeta CDR3 regions were amplified from genomic DNA by means of the immunoSEQ Assay, a bias-controlled multiplex PCR. The study's processing was this. Within the assay, amplification of reference gene primers was used to estimate how many nucleated cells each sample contained. To quantify the absolute abundance of each unique TCRbeta CDR3 rearrangement, sequence reads were collapsed and filtered. For each sample, productive Simpson clonality was calculated as the square root of Simpson's diversity index over productive rearrangements. Sourced from immuneACCESS, this table was stored by TCRdb with only in-frame sequences that have V and J called. A share of the clones is absent; for the studies checked, an unresolved V gene accounts for under half, and the remainder has no known explanation. V and J calls and clone size are as listed in that table; D and trimming were resolved from the DNA. In all, the sample holds roughly 210,000 clones, and around 80% of those were seen once. The ten largest make up 10% of the sample.

The material sequenced was peripheral blood. The sequence derives from an elderly woman with COVID-19, enrolled during active disease. The V and J genes are TRBV5-1 and TRBJ1-3, with 9 middle bases fitting TRBD1. The nucleotides are TGCGCCAGCAGCTCCGTCCCGGGACAGGGATTTGGAAACACCATATATTTT. Translated, this gives CASSSVPGQGFGNTIYF.